The clone carrying this T cell receptor beta chain showed up just once. The method was immunoSEQ multiplex PCR; TCRdb's version includes in-frame clones alone and lacks a portion of them. This repertoire shows 85,000 to 100,000 clones, more than 85% found once; its top ten account for roughly 8%. The entry originates in a study of T cell responses to AZD1222 COVID-19 vaccine. Germline V gene data show CDR1 as KGHDR and CDR2 as SFDVKD. V dropped 1 base and J dropped 8 bases, with 7 bases sitting between them. This CDR3 region has 13 residues. The sample in question was peripheral blood, obtained 28 days after the second AZD1222 dose. The sequence was obtained from an adult who received the AZD1222 COVID-19 vaccine. This chain joins TRBV24-1 and TRBJ2-2; D unclear. CDR3: CATSDFGQGELFF. DNA for the CDR3: TGTGCCACCAGTGATTTCGGGCAAGGGGAGCTGTTTTTT.